This T cell receptor beta chain derives from a study of T cells after yellow fever vaccination. V gave up 5 bases and J gave up 4 bases, with 15 bases separating them. The CDR3 is 15 residues long. CDR1 is PRHDT, CDR2 FYEKMQ, per germline (reference sequence). Each CDR3 protein gets one entry after TCRdb re-called the 5' RACE reads with MiXCR. The sample consists of hundreds of thousands of distinct CDR3 sequences, about 6.2% of them appearing once. The chain carries TRBV13 and TRBJ2-1; no firm D call. The receptor was isolated from a young man who received the YFV17D yellow fever vaccine. Sequences were derived from PBMCs, sampled 5 days after the yellow fever booster vaccination. CDR3 sequence: CASSGRTFPYNEQFF. As DNA, the CDR3 is TGTGCCAGCAGCGGGCGCACCTTCCCGTACAATGAGCAGTTCTTC.